These 8 T cell receptor beta chains came from one sample sequenced in a study of siplizumab effects on memory and regulatory T cells. Measured with immunoSEQ multiplex PCR; TCRdb has only the in-frame clones, and not every one. The table shows roughly 120,000 clones, with around 92% occurring only once. Source material: Tregs sorted from blood. Receptors were obtained from a human donor in good health.

The CDR3 region is CASSQDGYLGTDTQYF. The CDR3 DNA is TGTGCCAGCAGCCAAGATGGTTACCTCGGCACAGATACGCAGTATTTT. V and J are TRBV4-2 and TRBJ2-3; D remains ambiguous. Germline lookup yields CDR1 LGHNA and CDR2 YNFKEQ. The CDR3 extends over 16 amino acids. Trimming pared 0 bases from V and 1 base from J, leaving 11 bases between.

The genes are TRBV19 and TRBJ2-3, with D tentatively TRBD1 (5 bases). V was trimmed by 6 bases and J by 4 bases, leaving 14 bases between them. CDR3 length: 14 amino acids. From germline, CDR1 is LNHDA and CDR2 SQIVND (reference sequence). The CDR3 spells CASSNSQGADTQYF. CDR3 coding DNA: TGTGCCAGTAGCAATTCCCAAGGGGCAGATACGCAGTATTTT.

This clone appeared once. This chain uses TRBV5-1 with TRBJ2-5, with 10 positions matching TRBD2. Germline CDR1 is SGHRS and CDR2 is YFSETQ. CDR3 length equals 17 residues. V gave up 0 bases and J gave up 2 bases; unmatched junction bases: 7. The CDR3 nucleotides are TGCGCCAGCAGCTTGGGTCTCACTAGCGGGGTACAAGAGACCCAGTACTTC. Protein product: CASSLGLTSGVQETQYF.

The chain has TRBV5-1 and TRBJ2-5; TRBD2 matches at 7 bases. Germline-derived CDR1 and CDR2 are SGHRS and YFSETQ. This CDR3 comprises 14 residues. Unmatched junction bases numbered 3, after V lost 0 bases and J lost 4 bases. The CDR3 spells CASSLVPGGETQYF. DNA for the CDR3: TGCGCCAGCAGCTTGGTTCCGGGGGGAGAGACCCAGTACTTC.

This chain links TRBV7-2 with TRBJ1-4; D is uncertain. V lost 2 bases and J lost 7, with 5 bases in between. CDR3 size: 12 residues. Per germline, CDR1 SGHTA and CDR2 FQGNSA. CDR3 amino acids: CASSLFSEKLFF. CDR3 nucleotide sequence: TGTGCCAGCAGCTTATTTTCTGAAAAACTGTTTTTT.

This chain connects TRBV6-1 to TRBJ1-1, with a possible D match to TRBD1 (5 bases). The CDR3 contains 15 residues. V dropped 4 bases and J dropped 1 base, with 13 bases sitting between them. Looked up from germline, CDR1 is MNHNS and CDR2 is SASEGT. Written as DNA, the CDR3 is TGTGCCAGCAGTGCCCGGGGCAGAACGAACACTGAAGCTTTCTTT. Protein: CASSARGRTNTEAFF.

This chain links TRBV12-5 with TRBJ2-2, with a tentative D call TRBD2 (6 bases). V gave up 8 bases and J gave up 5 bases, with 12 bases separating them. Germline CDR1 is LGHNT and CDR2 is FRNRAP. CDR3 length: 13 amino acids. CDR3 region: CASRGNGTGELFF. The CDR3 nucleotides read TGTGCTAGTCGCGGGAATGGAACCGGGGAGCTGTTTTTT.

The sample holds a few counts of this clone. The V call is TRBV19, the J call TRBJ1-6; D may be TRBD1 (5 bases). V dropped 3 bases and J dropped 2 bases, with 17 bases sitting between them. CDR3 size: 18 residues. Germline values: CDR1 LNHDA, CDR2 SQIVND (reference sequence). CDR3 in amino acids: CASSMAGRGVAYNSPLHF. CDR3 bases: TGTGCCAGTAGTATGGCCGGACGGGGGGTGGCCTATAATTCACCCCTCCACTTT.